Below are 11 T cell receptor beta chains sequenced from a single sample in a study of blood T cell repertoires in COVID-19. The assay was immunoSEQ multiplex PCR, and TCRdb's table has in-frame clones only and misses some. The sample has about 59,000 clones, over 75% seen once. Material: peripheral blood. Receptors were obtained from a man aged 55 to 70 with acute or convalescent COVID-19.

The rearrangement uses TRBV12-3 or TRBV12-4 and TRBJ1-3; D call uncertain. The CDR3 is 12 amino acids. Trimming took off 10 bases at V and 4 bases at J, with 11 bases between the two ends. The CDR3 sequence is CATYLRGNTIYF. The CDR3 DNA sequence: TGTGCCACCTACCTGAGGGGAAACACCATATATTTT.

This clone was observed a single time. This sequence joins TRBV29-1 and TRBJ1-1; the D is unclear. V lost 4 bases and J 3 bases, leaving 6 bases between the germline ends. This CDR3 comprises 11 residues. The germline V gene has CDR1 SQVTM and CDR2 ANQGSEA. CDR3 loop: CSVGRDTEAFF. CDR3 nucleotide sequence: TGCAGCGTTGGGAGGGACACTGAAGCTTTCTTT.

The chain combines TRBV7-2 with TRBJ2-2; D is possibly TRBD2 (6 bases). This CDR3 has 16 amino acids. CDR1 and CDR2 (germline): SGHTA, FQGNSA. The V gene lost 10 bases and the J gene lost 2 bases, with 20 bases spanning the gap. CDR3 in amino acids: CAIPLGRGLNTGELFF. CDR3 DNA sequence: TGTGCCATCCCCCTTGGGCGGGGCCTTAACACCGGGGAGCTGTTTTTT.

The chain has TRBV5-1 and TRBJ1-2, with D tentatively TRBD1 (5 bases). Trimming removed 7 bases from V and 0 bases from J, with 13 bases in between. The CDR3 totals 14 residues. Germline loops: CDR1 SGHRS, CDR2 YFSETQ. The CDR3 here is CASRGGASNYGYTF. The DNA of the CDR3 is TGCGCCAGCCGGGGGGGAGCCTCTAACTATGGCTACACCTTC.

This chain links TRBV5-1 with TRBJ2-7; D might be TRBD1 (5 bases). The CDR3 extends over 15 amino acids. Trimming removed 0 bases at V and 6 bases at J, with 16 bases between. Germline values: CDR1 SGHRS, CDR2 YFSETQ. The chain's CDR3 is CASSLGMDTIGEQYF. CDR3 DNA: TGCGCCAGCAGCTTGGGCATGGACACGATAGGCGAGCAGTACTTC.

This clone was seen only once. The chain uses TRBV13 and TRBJ2-7; D perhaps matches TRBD1 (6 bases). Germline CDR1 and CDR2: PRHDT and FYEKMQ (reference sequence). The CDR3 consists of 14 residues. The V end was cut by 1 base, the J end by 1 base, with 8 bases between. The CDR3 sequence is CASSLDRASYEQYF. DNA of the CDR3: TGTGCCAGCAGCTTAGACAGGGCTTCCTACGAGCAGTACTTC.

Written as DNA, the CDR3 is TGTGCCAGCAGTAGTTTTCTCAGGAAGAACACTGAAGCTTTCTTT. The encoded protein is CASSSFLRKNTEAFF. This chain links TRBV27 with TRBJ1-1; D call uncertain. The CDR3 is made up of 15 amino acids. The germline gives CDR1 MNHEY, CDR2 SMNVEV (reference sequence). Trimming cost V 5 bases and J 1 base, with 14 bases left between them.

This clone was picked up a small number of times. This rearrangement joins TRBV18 to TRBJ1-6; tentatively, D is TRBD1 (6 bases). V was shortened by 4 bases and J by 8 bases, with 9 bases between the two germline ends. The CDR3 has 13 residues. Germline assignment: CDR1 KGHSH and CDR2 LQKENI. Here the CDR3 DNA reads TGTGCCAGCTCACTCCGACAGGATTCACCCCTCCACTTT. Amino acids: CASSLRQDSPLHF. The full variable domain, rest sourced from reference TRBV18 and TRBJ1-6, is NAGVMQNPRHLVRRRGQEARLRCSPMKGHSHVYWYRQLPEEGLKFMVYLQKENIIDESGMPKERFSAEFPKEGPSILRIQQVVRGDSAAYFCASSLRQDSPLHFGNGTRLTVT.

The V gene is TRBV5-1, the J gene TRBJ2-5; no clear D. V lost 1 base and J lost 3, with 7 bases in between. CDR1 SGHRS and CDR2 YFSETQ come from the germline V gene. The CDR3 covers 13 residues. In nucleotides, the CDR3 is TGCGCCAGCAGCTTGATGGCGGAAGAGACCCAGTACTTC. Translating gives CASSLMAEETQYF.

This rearrangement joins TRBV3-1 (or the pseudogene TRBV3-2) to TRBJ2-7; 7 bases are shared with TRBD2. The CDR3 is 14 residues long. V was pared by 3 bases and J by 4 bases, with 6 bases of the junction left unmatched. Germline loops: CDR1 LGHDT, CDR2 YNNKEL (reference sequence). CDR3 in DNA: TGTGCCAGCAGCCACTCCGGGACTACATACGAGCAGTACTTC. Translating gives CASSHSGTTYEQYF.

The V and J genes are TRBV9 and TRBJ2-2; TRBD2 matches at 11 bases. This CDR3 is built from 16 residues. Germline V lookup: CDR1 SGDLS, CDR2 YYNGEE. The V and J ends lost 4 bases and 4 bases, in that order; junction bases with no gene match: 6. The CDR3 here is CASSKGLAGGTGELFF. In nucleotides, the CDR3 is TGTGCCAGCAGCAAAGGCCTAGCGGGGGGCACCGGGGAGCTGTTTTTT.